The source of this T cell receptor (beta chain) is a study of blood T cell repertoires in COVID-19. About the research overall: From T cells, B-cell-depleted T cells, or PBMCs came the material, which was cDNA or gDNA.

The data were produced by immunoSEQ multiplex PCR, yet TCRdb's version contains in-frame clones alone and is incomplete. The table records around 190,000 clones, 70% to 80% of them present only once. The sample holds a few counts of this clone. The sequence came from a woman aged 40 to 50 with COVID-19, enrolled during active disease. Sequenced: peripheral blood.

CDR3 protein: CASSVDRGRGYTF. The CDR3 coding sequence is TGTGCCAGCAGCGTCGACAGGGGACGAGGCTACACCTTC. The genes are TRBV5-6 and TRBJ1-2; 8 positions match TRBD1. This CDR3 is built from 13 residues. V dropped 4 bases and J dropped 8; count of bases not matched to a gene: 7. The germline V gene encodes CDR1 SGHDT and CDR2 YYEEEE.